A selection of T cell receptor beta chains follows, all from one sample in a study of blood T cells in healthy people across ages. TCRdb independently ran MiXCR on the 5' RACE reads; one entry per CDR3 protein. The table lists roughly 700,000 distinct CDR3 sequences, around 48% of them singletons. The sample consisted of blood. All receptors derive from a woman aged 55-69 years in good health. CDR3s include the opening cysteine and the closing phenylalanine or tryptophan. The order of the fields is clone size, V gene, J gene, D gene, CDR3 DNA, CDR3 protein. The D gene is left open where the match is weak. Clone size, where shown, is once, few, many, or a class for clones that have expanded.

>-|TRBV24-1|TRBJ2-4|-
TGTGCCACCAGTGACCCCACTAGTTCCAAAAACATTCAGTACTTC
CATSDPTSSKNIQYF
>many|TRBV29-1|TRBJ2-1|TRBD1
TGCAGCGGGGGGACAGGGAGGCATGAGCAGTTCTTC
CSGGTGRHEQFF
>-|TRBV20-1|TRBJ1-4|TRBD1
TGCAGTGCTAGAGGCGGGACAGCTAATGAAAAACTGTTTTTT
CSARGGTANEKLFF
>-|TRBV2|TRBJ2-3|-
TGTGCCAGCGGTTCGGGGCCGTGGCCAGATACGCAGTATTTT
CASGSGPWPDTQYF
>-|TRBV28|TRBJ1-6|TRBD1
TGTGCCAGCAGTTCCACGGGACAGGGGGCTTATTCACCCCCCCACTTT
CASSSTGQGAYSPPHF
>many|TRBV5-4|TRBJ2-4|TRBD2
TGTGCCAGCAGCCCAAGCCGGACTAGCGGCTACGGGGACATTCAGTACTTC
CASSPSRTSGYGDIQYF
>few|TRBV7-9|TRBJ1-6|-
TGTGCCAGCAGCTTAGTGGAGCGGTCGACCCTCCACTTT
CASSLVERSTLHF
>-|TRBV20-1|TRBJ2-1|TRBD2
TGCAGTGCTAGAGATAGCGGGAGTTTCTACAATGAGCAGTTCTTC
CSARDSGSFYNEQFF
>-|TRBV15|TRBJ2-6|-
TGTGCCACCAGCAATCCTGGGGCCAACGTCCTGACTTTC
CATSNPGANVLTF
>few|TRBV20-1|TRBJ2-1|TRBD1
TGCAGTGTCTCAGGGACAGGGATGAATGAGCAGTTCTTC
CSVSGTGMNEQFF
>-|TRBV6-1|TRBJ2-1|-
TGTGCCAGCAGTGGGCCCGTCAATGAGCAGTTCTTC
CASSGPVNEQFF
>-|TRBV15|TRBJ2-3|-
TGTGCCACCAGCGGTTACCGGTTACTAGCATCTAGCACAGATACGCAGTATTTT
CATSGYRLLASSTDTQYF
>-|TRBV18|TRBJ2-7|-
TGTGCCAGCTCACCTCAGGCGAATAGCGGTTACGAGCAGTACTTC
CASSPQANSGYEQYF
>-|TRBV15|TRBJ1-2|-
TGTGCCACCAGCAGAGATGTCAGGGCCGCTGGGGGCTACACCTTC
CATSRDVRAAGGYTF
>few|TRBV5-1|TRBJ2-5|TRBD1
TGCGCCAGCAGCCGCTCACCGGACAGGGGGCAGGAGACCCAGTACTTC
CASSRSPDRGQETQYF
>once|TRBV7-8|TRBJ2-1|-
TGTGCCAGCAGCGGGGGGGGCGCGGAGACCCAGTTCTTC
CASSGGGAETQFF
>-|TRBV28|TRBJ2-7|TRBD1
TGTGCCAGCAGTTCTTGGGGCCGGACAGGGCAAAGCTCCTACGAGCAGTACTTC
CASSSWGRTGQSSYEQYF
>few|TRBV15|TRBJ2-7|-
TGTGCCACCAGCAGAGATGAGGTCGGTGAGCAGTACTTC
CATSRDEVGEQYF
>-|TRBV5-1|TRBJ2-3|-
TGCGCCAGCAGCTTGGGACCGATGACTGGCACAGATACGCAGTATTTT
CASSLGPMTGTDTQYF
>once|TRBV28|TRBJ2-3|-
TGTGCCAGCAGTTTACCACATGGCAACGGAGATACGCAGTATTTT
CASSLPHGNGDTQYF
>once|TRBV5-1|TRBJ2-7|-
TGCGCCAGCAGCTTGGGTGAGCGGATCGTCTCCTACGAGCAGTACTTC
CASSLGERIVSYEQYF
>-|TRBV4-2|TRBJ2-1|-
TGTGCCAGCAGCCAAGATCAAGGGGAACGTGAGCAGTTCTTC
CASSQDQGEREQFF
>few|TRBV6-2/TRBV6-3|TRBJ2-1|-
TGTGCCAGCCAAACGACAGGGAGGTACAATGAGCAGTTCTTC
CASQTTGRYNEQFF